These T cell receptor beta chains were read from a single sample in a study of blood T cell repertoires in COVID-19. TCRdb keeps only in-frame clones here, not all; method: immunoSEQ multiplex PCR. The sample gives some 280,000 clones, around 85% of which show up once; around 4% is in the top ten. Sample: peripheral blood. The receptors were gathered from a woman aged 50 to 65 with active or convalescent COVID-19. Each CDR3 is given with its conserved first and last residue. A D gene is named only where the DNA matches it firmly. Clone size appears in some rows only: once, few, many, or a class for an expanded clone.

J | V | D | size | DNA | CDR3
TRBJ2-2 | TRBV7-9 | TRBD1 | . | TGTGCCAGCAGCCCGGGACAGCGGACCGGGGAGCTGTTTTTT | CASSPGQRTGELFF
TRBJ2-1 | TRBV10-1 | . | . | TGCGCCAGCAGTCCGGTTGCTAGCGCCATGCCAAGCTCCTACAATGAGCAGTTCTTC | CASSPVASAMPSSYNEQFF
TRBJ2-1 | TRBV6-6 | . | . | TGTGCCAGCAGTACTACGGGAGAGGGAAATGAGCAGTTCTTC | CASSTTGEGNEQFF
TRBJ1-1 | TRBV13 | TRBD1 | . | TGTGCCAGCCTGAACAGGGGGCATGGCACTGAAGCTTTCTTT | CASLNRGHGTEAFF
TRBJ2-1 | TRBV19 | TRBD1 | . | TGTGCCAGTAGGGACAGGGGCTACAATGAGCAGTTCTTC | CASRDRGYNEQFF
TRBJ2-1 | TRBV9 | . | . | TGTGCCAGCAGCATAACAGGGACTACCGACAATGAGCAGTTCTTC | CASSITGTTDNEQFF
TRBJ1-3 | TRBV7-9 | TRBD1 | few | TGTGCCAGCAGCCAGGGACAGCGAGCCTCTGGAAACACCATATATTTT | CASSQGQRASGNTIYF
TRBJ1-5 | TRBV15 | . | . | TGTGCCACCAGCAGAGATCTGGGCAGCTCGTCGAATCAGCCCCAGCATTTT | CATSRDLGSSSNQPQHF
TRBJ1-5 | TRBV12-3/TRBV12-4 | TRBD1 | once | TGTGCCAGCAGTCAGGACAGGGATCAGCCCCAGCATTTT | CASSQDRDQPQHF
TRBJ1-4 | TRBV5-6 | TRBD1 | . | TGTGCCAGCAGCCGGGGACAGGGCGGAGAGGAAAAACTGTTTTTT | CASSRGQGGEEKLFF
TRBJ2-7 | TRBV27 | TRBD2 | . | TGTGCCAGCAGGGGCGGGAGAGGAGTTTACGAGCAGTACTTC | CASRGGRGVYEQYF
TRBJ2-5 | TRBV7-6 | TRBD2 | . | TGTGCCAGCAGCCCACCCCCCTGGACTAGCGGGGAAAGAGAGACCCAGTACTTC | CASSPPPWTSGERETQYF
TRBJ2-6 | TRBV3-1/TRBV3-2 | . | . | TGTGCCAGCAGCCAAGGGCACGGGGCCAACGTCCTGACTTTC | CASSQGHGANVLTF
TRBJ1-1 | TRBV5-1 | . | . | TGCGCCAGCAGCTTGTCGGGATGGAACACTGAAGCTTTCTTT | CASSLSGWNTEAFF
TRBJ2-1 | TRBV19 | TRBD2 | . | TGTGCCAGTAGTGGTCTAGCGGCCCTCGGAGAGCAGTTCTTC | CASSGLAALGEQFF
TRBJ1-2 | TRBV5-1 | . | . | TGCGCCAGCAGCTTGGTCGCGGCTCCGGGAACCTATGGCTACACCTTC | CASSLVAAPGTYGYTF
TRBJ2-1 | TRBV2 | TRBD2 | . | TGTGCCAGCAGTGCCCGACTAGCAAGTGTCCAAGGTGAGCAGTTCTTC | CASSARLASVQGEQFF
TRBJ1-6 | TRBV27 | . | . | TGTGCCAGCACTATGTGGGCCGGTAATTCACCCCTCCACTTT | CASTMWAGNSPLHF
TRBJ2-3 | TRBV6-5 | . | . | TGTGCCAGCAGTTACTCGACCCAGGGGAAGGCTCATACGCAGTATTTT | CASSYSTQGKAHTQYF
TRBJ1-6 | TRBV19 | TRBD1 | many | TGTGCCAGTACCACAGGGGAGAATAATTCACCCCTCCACTTT | CASTTGENNSPLHF
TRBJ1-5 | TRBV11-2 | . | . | TGTGCCAGCAGCTTAGATCAGGGTCAGCCCCAGCATTTT | CASSLDQGQPQHF
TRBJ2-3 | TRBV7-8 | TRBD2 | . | TGTGCCAGCAGCTTAGCTGGACTAGCGGGAGTGACAGATACGCAGTATTTT | CASSLAGLAGVTDTQYF
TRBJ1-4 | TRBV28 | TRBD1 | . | TGTGCCAGCAGTATCGGACAGGGGGCGGTTGAAAAACTGTTTTTT | CASSIGQGAVEKLFF
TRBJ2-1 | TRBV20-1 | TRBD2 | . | TGCAGTGCTAGTAAAAGCGGGGGGAAAACGGGTGAGCAGTTCTTC | CSASKSGGKTGEQFF
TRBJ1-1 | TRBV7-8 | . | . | TGTGCCAGCAGCTTAGTGACAGTTCTTTCTCGAGATGAAGCTTTCTTT | CASSLVTVLSRDEAFF
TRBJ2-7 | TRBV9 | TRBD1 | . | TGTGCCAGCAGCCCGGGACAGTTTTATTCCTACGAGCAGTACTTC | CASSPGQFYSYEQYF
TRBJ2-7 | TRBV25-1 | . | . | TGTGCCAGCAGTCGACAGCCACACTACGAGCAGTACTTC | CASSRQPHYEQYF
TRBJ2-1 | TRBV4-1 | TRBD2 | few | TGCGCCAGCAGCCAACCTAGCGGCCCGGATGAGCAGTTCTTC | CASSQPSGPDEQFF
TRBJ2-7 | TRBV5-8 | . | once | TGTGCCAGCAGCTTAGACAACTACGAGCAGTACTTC | CASSLDNYEQYF
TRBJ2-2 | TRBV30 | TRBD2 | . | TGTGCCAGACAGCCGGGACTAGCGGGAGGAGATCCCGGGGAGCTGTTTTTT | CARQPGLAGGDPGELFF
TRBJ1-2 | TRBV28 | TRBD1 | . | TGTGCCAGCAGTTCGACAGGGGGCTGGTTGCTAGGTGGCTACACCTTC | CASSSTGGWLLGGYTF
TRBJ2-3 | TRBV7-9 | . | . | TGTGCCAGCAGCTTAGCGTTTGAGGGAGATACGCAGTATTTT | CASSLAFEGDTQYF
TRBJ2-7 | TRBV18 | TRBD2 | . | TGTGCCAGCTCACCACTAACTCCCGAGTTCGGACTAGCGGGAAACGACGAGCAGTACTTC | CASSPLTPEFGLAGNDEQYF
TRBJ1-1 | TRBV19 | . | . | TGTGCCAGTAGAATGGGGGACACTCGGAACACTGAAGCTTTCTTT | CASRMGDTRNTEAFF
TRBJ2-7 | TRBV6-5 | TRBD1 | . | TGTGCCAGCAGTTACAAGGGGGCGCAGGACGAGCAGTACTTC | CASSYKGAQDEQYF
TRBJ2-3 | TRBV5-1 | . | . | TGCGCCAGCAGACAGGGTTCAGATACGCAGTATTTT | CASRQGSDTQYF
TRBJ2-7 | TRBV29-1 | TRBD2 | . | TGCAGCGTTGAAACTTCTAGCGGGAGGGCCGACGAGCAGTACTTC | CSVETSSGRADEQYF
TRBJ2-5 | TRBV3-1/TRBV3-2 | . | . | TGTGCCAGCAGTAAACAGCAAGAGACCCAGTACTTC | CASSKQQETQYF
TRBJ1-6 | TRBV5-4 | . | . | TGTGCCAGCAGTCGAGGGAGCTCCTATAATTCACCCCTCCACTTT | CASSRGSSYNSPLHF
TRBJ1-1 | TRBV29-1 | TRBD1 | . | TGCAGCGTTTGGTGGGACAGGGTGAACACTGAAGCTTTCTTT | CSVWWDRVNTEAFF
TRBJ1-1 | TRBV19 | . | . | TGTGCCAGTACCACTCTGGGGGCTCCCAACACTGAAGCTTTCTTT | CASTTLGAPNTEAFF
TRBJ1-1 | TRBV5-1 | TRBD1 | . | TGCGCCAGCAGCCCTGGGACAGCTTTTGAAGCTTTCTTT | CASSPGTAFEAFF
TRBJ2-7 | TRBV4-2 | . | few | TGTGCCAGCAGCCAAGAAGGAAGCGGAAGCTCCTACGAGCAGTACTTC | CASSQEGSGSSYEQYF
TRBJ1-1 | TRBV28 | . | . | TGTGCCAGCAGTCAACTCCATACGAACACTGAAGCTTTCTTT | CASSQLHTNTEAFF
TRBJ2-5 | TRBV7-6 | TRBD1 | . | TGTGCCAGCAGCCTCGGGACAGGGGGCCCCGTGGAGACCCAGTACTTC | CASSLGTGGPVETQYF
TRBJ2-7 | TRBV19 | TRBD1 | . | TGTGCCAGTAGTCCAGGGACAGGGATCCACGAGCAGTACTTC | CASSPGTGIHEQYF